Given below is one T cell receptor (beta chain) in context. Its antigen is unknown. These data are taken from a study of sequential checkpoint blockade in melanoma. Study-level points and caveats: For nivolumab-first patients, baseline tumor clonality was associated with response.

This table comes from immunoSEQ multiplex PCR, and its TCRdb copy is limited to in-frame clones, with some not included. This table has approximately 20,000 clones, roughly 73% appearing once. Between the trimmed V and J ends, which lost 2 bases and 2 bases, there was a span of 12 bases. The CDR3 runs 15 residues. As to treatment: randomized to nivolumab then ipilimumab (arm A) or the reverse (arm B). The chain recombines TRBV6-7 with TRBJ1-1; D gene unclear. TRBV6-7 is noted as an ORF with a role that remains uncertain. This sample comprised tumor tissue (inferred from file names), obtained from a patient given nivolumab and ipilimumab in sequence. The source of this sequence is a human donor with melanoma. The CDR3 region has the DNA TGTGCCAGCAGTTACGGTCATTCCCGAAACACTGAAGCTTTCTTT. Residues: CASSYGHSRNTEAFF.